This TCR beta chain originates from a study of T cell repertoires in cytomegalovirus infection. Study background: Public TCR beta signature analysis indicated the presence of both CMV infection and matching HLA type. General observations from the study: Dominating the ex vivo response were TCR beta clonotypes that were CMV-specific and HLA-C-restricted. CMV carriers having the relevant HLA were flagged by cumulative public TCR beta family frequency.

TCRdb re-called the reads with MiXCR, one entry per CDR3 protein. The data show approximately 70,000 distinct CDR3 sequences, with 22% seen just once and around 77% held by the top ten. A word on this clonotype: What it recognizes is unknown.

The CDR3 sequence is 16 residues long. Trimming left V 5 bases short and J 3 bases short, with 16 bases between. Germline V CDR1 and CDR2: SGHNT, YENEEA. The receptor was derived from a human donor in good health (CMV status not recorded). Some clones in this sample may be carry-over from other donors' samples. This rearrangement joins TRBV11-3 to TRBJ2-2; D possibly corresponds to TRBD2 (7 bases). The sample consisted of PBMCs, sequenced either directly or after in vitro stimulation (not recorded which). CDR3: CASSPGAGAYTGELFF. DNA of the CDR3: TGTGCCAGCAGCCCAGGGGCGGGAGCCTACACCGGGGAGCTGTTTTTT.